Listed below are T cell receptor beta chains from one sample, sequenced in a study of blood T cells in healthy people across ages. TCRdb re-called the 5' RACE reads with MiXCR, one entry per CDR3 protein. This table has under 1,000,000 distinct CDR3 sequences, about 37% appearing once. The sample was blood. All receptors derive from a young man in good health. Both conserved end residues are part of each CDR3. The D gene is left open where the match is weak. Clone size is shown for a subset of rows, as once, few, many or a class of expanded clone.

v_call,clone_size,d_call,j_call,cdr3_nt,cdr3_aa
TRBV4-3,NA,NA,TRBJ2-5,TGCGCCAGCAGCCAAGATCCCGGGACCGCGGAGGGGACCCAGTACTTC,CASSQDPGTAEGTQYF
TRBV7-9,NA,TRBD2,TRBJ2-1,TGTGCCAGCAAGTTCGGCCCGACCCGGACTAGCGGGGGTAATGAGCAGTTCTTC,CASKFGPTRTSGGNEQFF
TRBV7-6,many,TRBD1,TRBJ2-3,TGTGCCAGCAGCTTAGGCCAGATAGGGACAGGGCAAGATACGCAGTATTTT,CASSLGQIGTGQDTQYF
TRBV20-1,NA,TRBD2,TRBJ2-1,TGCAGTGCTAGGCCTCAGCGGGGGGGCCGTGGTGAGCAGTTCTTC,CSARPQRGGRGEQFF
TRBV20-1,NA,NA,TRBJ1-1,TGCAGTGCTGGAAACTTGCCCGGGGGTGAAGCTTTCTTT,CSAGNLPGGEAFF
TRBV29-1,few,TRBD1,TRBJ1-2,TGCAGCGCCCGGACAGGGAGTGGCTACACCTTC,CSARTGSGYTF
TRBV6-1,many,NA,TRBJ1-2,TGTGCCAGCAGTGAAAGGGTGATCGGGGGCTACACCTTC,CASSERVIGGYTF
TRBV29-1,many,NA,TRBJ2-3,TGCAGCGTTGATGGGGACATCATTCCTAGCACAGATACGCAGTATTTT,CSVDGDIIPSTDTQYF
TRBV5-1,NA,NA,TRBJ2-4,TGCGCCAGCAGCTCGAACAAAAACATTCAGTACTTC,CASSSNKNIQYF
TRBV20-1,few,TRBD1,TRBJ2-1,TGCAGTGCCCGGACAGGTCTGGGCTACTACAATGAGCAGTTCTTC,CSARTGLGYYNEQFF
TRBV7-2,NA,NA,TRBJ2-7,TGTGCCAGCAGCTTAAGCAGGGCCAGCTCCTACGAGCAGTACTTC,CASSLSRASSYEQYF
TRBV4-1,many,NA,TRBJ2-1,TGCGCCAGCAGCCAAGAGACGGTCCTTGGAGGATCCTACAATGAGCAGTTCTTC,CASSQETVLGGSYNEQFF
TRBV5-1,NA,NA,TRBJ2-1,TGCGCCAGCAGGAAAGACTCCTACAATGAGCAGTTCTTC,CASRKDSYNEQFF
TRBV20-1,NA,TRBD1,TRBJ1-4,TGCAGTGCTCCCGGACAGGGTCGGTTCGGGGAAAAACTGTTTTTT,CSAPGQGRFGEKLFF
TRBV12-3/TRBV12-4,many,TRBD1,TRBJ2-3,TGTGCCAGCAGTCGTGGGACAGTAGACACAGATACGCAGTATTTT,CASSRGTVDTDTQYF
TRBV2,many,NA,TRBJ1-4,TGTGCCAGCATAAGACGGAGAACTAATGAAAAACTGTTTTTT,CASIRRRTNEKLFF
TRBV5-1,NA,NA,TRBJ2-1,TGCGCCAGCAGCGCTAAACCGGGACCCCAGTTCTTC,CASSAKPGPQFF
TRBV4-3,NA,NA,TRBJ1-2,TGCGCCAGCAGCCAAGATCTGGGGGACTACTATGGCTACACCTTC,CASSQDLGDYYGYTF
TRBV11-1,NA,NA,TRBJ1-2,TGTGCCAGCAGCGGCGCACAGGCTGGCAACTATGGCTACACCTTC,CASSGAQAGNYGYTF
TRBV3-1,few,TRBD1,TRBJ2-5,TGTGCCAGCAGCCGGAGACAGGGTTCGTCCGGCGAAGAGACCCAGTACTTC,CASSRRQGSSGEETQYF
TRBV6-6,NA,TRBD1,TRBJ2-1,TGTGCCAGCAGGACGGGACAGGGGGCGTATGAGCAGTTCTTC,CASRTGQGAYEQFF
TRBV15,once,NA,TRBJ1-1,TGTGCCACCAGCAGAGGGAGGAACACTGAAGCTTTCTTT,CATSRGRNTEAFF
TRBV5-1,NA,TRBD1,TRBJ2-5,TGCGCCAGCAGATACGACAGGGGGCTTGAGGGGACCCAGTACTTC,CASRYDRGLEGTQYF
TRBV7-2,NA,NA,TRBJ2-5,TGTGCCAGCAGCTTAGTGTGGGGTGGGGGGCTCGCCGGGACCCAGTACTTC,CASSLVWGGGLAGTQYF
TRBV5-1,few,NA,TRBJ2-7,TGCGCCAGCAGCTTGGGATCGACAGGAATAACCTACGAGCAGTACTTC,CASSLGSTGITYEQYF
TRBV7-2,NA,NA,TRBJ2-3,TGTGCCAGCAGCTTGTATTACGGGGCCACAGATACGCAGTATTTT,CASSLYYGATDTQYF